This TCR beta chain emerged from a study of cytomegalovirus exposure and HLA in healthy donors. Concerning this clone itself: The antigen is not known.

This CDR3 has 15 residues. Germline V gene data show CDR1 as SGHTA and CDR2 as FQGNSA. The junction had 4 bases not matched to a gene; V was cut back by 1 base and J by 4 bases. Study-wide results and caveats: Researchers counted around 170 TCR beta chains as cytomegalovirus-associated.

The protocol was immunoSEQ multiplex PCR, while the TCRdb copy is restricted to in-frame clones and leaves out a portion. The data hold 200,000 to 250,000 clones, with about nine tenths observed a single time. The sequence derives from a woman in her late teens or twenties in good health and CMV-seropositive. The sequencing sample was made of PBMCs. The rearrangement uses TRBV7-2 and TRBJ2-7, with TRBD2 matching 10 bases. CDR3 sequence: CASSLEASGSYEQYF. DNA of the CDR3: TGTGCCAGCAGCTTAGAGGCTAGCGGGAGTTACGAGCAGTACTTC. Filled out from reference TRBV7-2 and TRBJ2-7, the complete variable domain reads GAGVSQSPSNKVTEKGKDVELRCDPISGHTALYWYRQSLGQGLEFLIYFQGNSAPDKSGLPSDRFSAERTGGSVSTLTIQRTQQEDSAVYLCASSLEASGSYEQYFGPGTRLTVT.